The 7 T cell receptor beta chains presented below share a single source sample, sequenced in a study of identical twins. MiXCR was run by TCRdb on the 5' RACE reads, yielding one entry per CDR3 protein. The sample lists hundreds of thousands of distinct CDR3 sequences, approximately 18% occurring once. A further study also used this sample, focusing on T cells expressing NK-cell markers.

Input material: PBMCs. The receptors stem from a young woman in good health.

The chain has TRBV27 and TRBJ1-6; D gene uncertain. The V end lost 3 bases, the J end lost 10 bases, and 13 bases lay between the germline ends. Germline lookup yields CDR1 MNHEY and CDR2 SMNVEV (reference sequence). This CDR3 has 14 residues. Written as DNA, the CDR3 is TGTGCCAGCAGTTTCTACGGGTTCAACTCACCCCTCCACTTT. This sequence encodes CASSFYGFNSPLHF.

This chain connects TRBV5-1 to TRBJ2-3; 8 bases are a match to TRBD2. Per germline, CDR1 SGHRS and CDR2 YFSETQ. The CDR3 contains 21 residues. V dropped 1 base and J dropped 5; count of bases not matched to a gene: 24. CDR3 amino acids: CASSLPRTVGRADQYGDTQYF. The DNA for the CDR3 is TGCGCCAGCAGCTTGCCCCGGACTGTCGGGAGGGCCGATCAGTATGGAGATACGCAGTATTTT.

This clonotype was observed a handful of times. The chain couples TRBV12-3 or TRBV12-4 to TRBJ2-5; 11 nucleotides line up with TRBD1. The CDR3 loop spans 16 amino acids. The junction had 3 bases not matched to a gene; V was cut back by 3 bases and J by 0 bases. The CDR3 spells CASSFGDRGYQETQYF. In DNA form, the CDR3 reads TGTGCCAGCAGTTTTGGGGACAGGGGGTACCAAGAGACCCAGTACTTC.

The chain joins TRBV20-1 to TRBJ2-7, with 7 bases that match TRBD1. The V and J ends lost 5 bases and 2 bases, in that order; junction bases with no gene match: 6. Per germline, CDR1 DFQATT and CDR2 SNEGSKA (reference sequence). CDR3 length equals 13 residues. The CDR3 here is CSASLGGTYEQYF. The DNA for the CDR3 is TGCAGTGCTTCTCTAGGGGGCACCTACGAGCAGTACTTC.

The chain employs TRBV12-3 or TRBV12-4 and TRBJ1-2; tentatively, D is TRBD1 (6 bases). The length of the CDR3 is 11 residues. Trimming stripped 6 bases from V and 8 bases from J, with 10 bases between. DNA for the CDR3: TGTGCCAGCAGCCGACAGGTCGGCTACACCTTC. It encodes CASSRQVGYTF.

V gene TRBV6-1 combines with J gene TRBJ2-2; 15 bases align to TRBD2. Germline-derived CDR1 and CDR2 are MNHNS and SASEGT. After removal of 7 bases from V and 5 bases from J, the junction contained 8 bases not matched to a gene. The CDR3 loop spans 17 amino acids. The CDR3 loop reads CASKGLAGGRGTGELFF. As DNA, the CDR3 is TGTGCCAGCAAGGGACTAGCGGGAGGCCGCGGGACCGGGGAGCTGTTTTTT.

This clonotype occurred a few times. The chain recombines TRBV12-5 with TRBJ1-1; D is uncertain. CDR1 is LGHNT and CDR2 is FRNRAP in the germline V gene. The CDR3 runs 17 residues. Trimming removed 3 bases at V and 1 base at J, with 18 bases between. In DNA form, the CDR3 reads TGTGCTAGTGGTTTACCCCCCCAGGTTGTTCGGAACACTGAAGCTTTCTTT. Protein product: CASGLPPQVVRNTEAFF.